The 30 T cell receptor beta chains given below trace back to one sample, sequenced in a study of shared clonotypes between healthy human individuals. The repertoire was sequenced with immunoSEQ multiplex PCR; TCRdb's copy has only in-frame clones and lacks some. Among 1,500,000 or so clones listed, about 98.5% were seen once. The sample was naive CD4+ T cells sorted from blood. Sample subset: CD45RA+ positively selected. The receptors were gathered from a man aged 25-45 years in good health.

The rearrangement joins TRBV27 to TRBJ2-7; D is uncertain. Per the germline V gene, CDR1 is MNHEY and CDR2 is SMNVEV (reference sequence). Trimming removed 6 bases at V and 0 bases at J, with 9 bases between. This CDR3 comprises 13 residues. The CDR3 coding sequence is TGTGCCAGCAGCTATAGGAGCTCCTACGAGCAGTACTTC. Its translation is CASSYRSSYEQYF.

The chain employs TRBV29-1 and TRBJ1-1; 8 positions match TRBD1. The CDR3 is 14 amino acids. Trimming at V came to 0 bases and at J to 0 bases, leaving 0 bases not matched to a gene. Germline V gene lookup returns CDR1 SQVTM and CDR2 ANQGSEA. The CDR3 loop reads CSVEEGQVNTEAFF. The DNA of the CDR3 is TGCAGCGTTGAAGAGGGACAGGTGAACACTGAAGCTTTCTTT. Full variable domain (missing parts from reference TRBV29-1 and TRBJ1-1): SAVISQKPSRDICQRGTSLTIQCQVDSQVTMMFWYRQQPGQSLTLIATANQGSEATYESGFVIDKFPISRPNLTFSTLTVSNMSPEDSSIYLCSVEEGQVNTEAFFGQGTRLTVV.

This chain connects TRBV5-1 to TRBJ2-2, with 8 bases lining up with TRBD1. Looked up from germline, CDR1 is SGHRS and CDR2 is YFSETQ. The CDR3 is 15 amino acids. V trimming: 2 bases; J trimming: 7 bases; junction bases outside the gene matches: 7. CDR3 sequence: CASSLGQGGGGELFF. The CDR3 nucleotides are TGCGCCAGCAGCTTAGGACAGGGAGGCGGCGGGGAGCTGTTTTTT.

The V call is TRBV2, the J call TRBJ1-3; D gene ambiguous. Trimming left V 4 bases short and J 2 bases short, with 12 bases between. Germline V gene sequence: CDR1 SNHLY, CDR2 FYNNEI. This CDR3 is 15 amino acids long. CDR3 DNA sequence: TGTGCCAGCAGTGTAACACCTAGCACTGGAAACACCATATATTTT. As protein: CASSVTPSTGNTIYF.

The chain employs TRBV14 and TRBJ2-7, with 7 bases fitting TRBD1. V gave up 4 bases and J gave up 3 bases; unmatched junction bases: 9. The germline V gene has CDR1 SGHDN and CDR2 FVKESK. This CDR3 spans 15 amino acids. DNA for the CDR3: TGTGCCAGCAGCCTCGGATGGGACAGCCTCTACGAGCAGTACTTC. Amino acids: CASSLGWDSLYEQYF.

CDR3 residues: CASSQQASSTDTQYF. For the CDR3, the DNA is TGCGCCAGCAGCCAACAGGCCTCCTCCACAGATACGCAGTATTTT. This chain joins TRBV4-3 and TRBJ2-3; D unclear. Germline CDR1 LGHNA, CDR2 YSLEER. This CDR3 has 15 residues. The V end lost 2 bases, the J end lost 2 bases, and 11 bases lay between the germline ends.

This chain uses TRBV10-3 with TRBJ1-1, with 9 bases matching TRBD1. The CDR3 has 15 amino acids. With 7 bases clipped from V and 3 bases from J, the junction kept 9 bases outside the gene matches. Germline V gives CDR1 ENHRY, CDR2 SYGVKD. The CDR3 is CAINTRDRVDTEAFF. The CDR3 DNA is TGTGCCATCAACACGAGGGACAGGGTGGACACTGAAGCTTTCTTT.

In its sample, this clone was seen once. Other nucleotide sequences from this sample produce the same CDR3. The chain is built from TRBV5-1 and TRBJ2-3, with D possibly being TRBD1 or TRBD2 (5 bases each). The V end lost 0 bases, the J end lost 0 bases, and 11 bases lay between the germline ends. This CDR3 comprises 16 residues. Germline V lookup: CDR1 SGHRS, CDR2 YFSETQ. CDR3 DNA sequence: TGCGCCAGCAGCTTGGCCGGGACGGCTAGCACAGATACGCAGTATTTT. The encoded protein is CASSLAGTASTDTQYF.

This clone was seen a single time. CDR3 protein: CSVRTAEGTQYF. The CDR3 bases are TGCAGCGTACGGACTGCCGAGGGTACGCAGTATTTT. This chain connects TRBV29-1 to TRBJ2-3, with D maybe TRBD2 (5 bases). This CDR3 has 12 residues. Per the germline V gene, CDR1 is SQVTM and CDR2 is ANQGSEA. V was cut by 6 bases and J by 8 bases, with 15 bases left in between.

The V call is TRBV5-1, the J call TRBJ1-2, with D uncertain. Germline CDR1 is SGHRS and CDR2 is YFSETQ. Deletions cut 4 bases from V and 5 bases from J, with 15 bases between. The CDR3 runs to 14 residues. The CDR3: CASSRTESSYGYTF. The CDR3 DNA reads TGCGCCAGCAGCCGTACTGAGTCTTCTTATGGCTACACCTTC.

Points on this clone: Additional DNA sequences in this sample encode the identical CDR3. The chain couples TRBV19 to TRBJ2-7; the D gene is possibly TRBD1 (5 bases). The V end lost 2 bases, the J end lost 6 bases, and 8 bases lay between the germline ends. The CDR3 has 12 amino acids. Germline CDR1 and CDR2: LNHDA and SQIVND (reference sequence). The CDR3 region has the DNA TGTGCCAGTAGTATAAGGGGCGGCGAGCAGTACTTC. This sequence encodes CASSIRGGEQYF. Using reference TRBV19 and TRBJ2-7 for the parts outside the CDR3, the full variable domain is DGGITQSPKYLFRKEGQNVTLSCEQNLNHDAMYWYRQDPGQGLRLIYYSQIVNDFQKGDIAEGYSVSREKKESFPLTVTSAQKNPTAFYLCASSIRGGEQYFGPGTRLTVT.

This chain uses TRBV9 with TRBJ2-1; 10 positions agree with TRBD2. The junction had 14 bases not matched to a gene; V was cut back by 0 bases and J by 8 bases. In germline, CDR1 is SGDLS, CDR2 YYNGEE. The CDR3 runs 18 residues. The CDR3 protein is CASSVAGRWLAGADEQFF. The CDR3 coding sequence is TGTGCCAGCAGCGTAGCTGGAAGGTGGCTAGCGGGAGCTGATGAGCAGTTCTTC.

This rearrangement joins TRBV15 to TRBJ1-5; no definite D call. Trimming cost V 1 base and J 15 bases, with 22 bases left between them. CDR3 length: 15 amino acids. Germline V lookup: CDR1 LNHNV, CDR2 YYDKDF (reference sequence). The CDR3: CATSRGNLGSPIRHF. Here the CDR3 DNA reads TGTGCCACCAGCAGAGGTAACCTGGGGTCCCCCATTCGGCATTTT.

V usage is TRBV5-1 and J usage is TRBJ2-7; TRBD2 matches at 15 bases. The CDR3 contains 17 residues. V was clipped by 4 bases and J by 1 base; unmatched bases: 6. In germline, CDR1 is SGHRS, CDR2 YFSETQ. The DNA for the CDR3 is TGCGCCAGCAGCATAGGACTAGCGGGAGGGCGGTCCTACGAGCAGTACTTC. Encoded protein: CASSIGLAGGRSYEQYF.

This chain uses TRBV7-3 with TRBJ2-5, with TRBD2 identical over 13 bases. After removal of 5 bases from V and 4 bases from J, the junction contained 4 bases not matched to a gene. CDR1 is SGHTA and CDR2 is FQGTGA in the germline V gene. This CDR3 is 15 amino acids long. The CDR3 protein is CASSLLAGGRETQYF. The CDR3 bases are TGTGCCAGCAGCCTACTAGCGGGAGGGAGAGAGACCCAGTACTTC. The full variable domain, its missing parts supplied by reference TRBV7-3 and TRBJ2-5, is GAGVSQTPSNKVTEKGKYVELRCDPISGHTALYWYRQSLGQGPEFLIYFQGTGAADDSGLPNDRFFAVRPEGSVSTLKIQRTERGDSAVYLCASSLLAGGRETQYFGPGTRLLVL.

As DNA, the CDR3 is TGTGCCAGCAGCGAAAGCCCGGGACTAGCGGGAGGTGTGGTCCAAGAGACCCAGTACTTC. The encoded protein is CASSESPGLAGGVVQETQYF. V is TRBV9 and J is TRBJ2-5, with 15 bases aligning to TRBD2. Germline-derived CDR1 and CDR2 are SGDLS and YYNGEE. The trim removed 3 bases at V and 1 base at J, leaving 13 bases unmatched. This CDR3 has 20 residues.

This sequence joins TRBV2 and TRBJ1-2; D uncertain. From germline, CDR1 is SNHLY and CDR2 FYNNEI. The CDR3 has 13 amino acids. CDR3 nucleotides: TGTGCTGGTGGGAGGGTAGGAGTTGATGGCTACACCTTC. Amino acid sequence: CAGGRVGVDGYTF.

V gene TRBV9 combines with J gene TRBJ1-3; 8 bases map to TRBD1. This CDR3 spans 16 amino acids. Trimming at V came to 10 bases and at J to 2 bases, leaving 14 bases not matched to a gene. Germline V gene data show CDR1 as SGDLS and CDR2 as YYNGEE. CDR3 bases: TGTGCCTCTCAGGGGGCTGGGGGGCTCGCTGGAAACACCATATATTTT. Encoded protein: CASQGAGGLAGNTIYF.

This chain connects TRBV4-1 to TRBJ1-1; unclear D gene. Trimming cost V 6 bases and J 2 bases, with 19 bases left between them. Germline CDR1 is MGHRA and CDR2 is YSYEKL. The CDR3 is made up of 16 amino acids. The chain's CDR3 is CASSQSEANLNTEAFF. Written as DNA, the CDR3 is TGCGCCAGCAGTCAAAGTGAGGCGAACTTAAACACTGAAGCTTTCTTT.

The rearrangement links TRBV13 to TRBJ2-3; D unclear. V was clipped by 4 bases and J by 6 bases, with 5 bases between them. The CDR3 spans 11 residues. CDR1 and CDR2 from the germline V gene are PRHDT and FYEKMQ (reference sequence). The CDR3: CASSSRDTQYF. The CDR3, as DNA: TGTGCCAGCAGCTCTCGGGATACGCAGTATTTT. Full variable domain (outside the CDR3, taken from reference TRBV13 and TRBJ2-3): AAGVIQSPRHLIKEKRETATLKCYPIPRHDTVYWYQQGPGQDPQFLISFYEKMQSDKGSIPDRFSAQQFSDYHSELNMSSLELGDSALYFCASSSRDTQYFGPGTRLTVL.

The chain's CDR3 is CASSYNAHLSGNTIYF. Written as DNA, the CDR3 is TGTGCCAGCAGTTACAATGCCCATCTCTCTGGAAACACCATATATTTT. The chain combines TRBV6-5 with TRBJ1-3, with D hard to call. V was cut by 2 bases and J by 0 bases, with 11 bases left in between. Looked up from germline, CDR1 is MNHEY and CDR2 is SVGAGI. The CDR3 consists of 16 residues.

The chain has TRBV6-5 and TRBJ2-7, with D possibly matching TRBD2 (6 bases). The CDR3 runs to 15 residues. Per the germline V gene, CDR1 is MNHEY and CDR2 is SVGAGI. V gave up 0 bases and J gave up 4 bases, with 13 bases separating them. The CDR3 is CASSYSRLAPYEQYF. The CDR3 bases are TGTGCCAGCAGTTACTCTAGGCTAGCGCCATACGAGCAGTACTTC.

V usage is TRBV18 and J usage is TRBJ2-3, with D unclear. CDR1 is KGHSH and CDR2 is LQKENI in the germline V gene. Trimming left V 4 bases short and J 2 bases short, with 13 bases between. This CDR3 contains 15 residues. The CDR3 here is CASSRELDPTDTQYF. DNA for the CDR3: TGTGCCAGCTCACGCGAATTGGACCCCACAGATACGCAGTATTTT.

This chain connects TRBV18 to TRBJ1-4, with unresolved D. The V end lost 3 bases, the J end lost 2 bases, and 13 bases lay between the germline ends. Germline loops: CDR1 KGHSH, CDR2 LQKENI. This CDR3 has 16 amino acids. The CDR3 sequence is CASSPMSSGTNEKLFF. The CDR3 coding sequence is TGTGCCAGCTCACCTATGAGTTCGGGGACTAATGAAAAACTGTTTTTT.

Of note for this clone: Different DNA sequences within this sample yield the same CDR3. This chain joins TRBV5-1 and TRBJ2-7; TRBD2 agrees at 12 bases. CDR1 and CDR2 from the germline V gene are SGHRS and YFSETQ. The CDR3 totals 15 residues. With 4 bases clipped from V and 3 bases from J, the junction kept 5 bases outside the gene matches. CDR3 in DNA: TGCGCCAGCAGCAGGGGACTAGCGGGCGTCTACGAGCAGTACTTC. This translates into CASSRGLAGVYEQYF. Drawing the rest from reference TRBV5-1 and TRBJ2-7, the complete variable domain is KAGVTQTPRYLIKTRGQQVTLSCSPISGHRSVSWYQQTPGQGLQFLFEYFSETQRNKGNFPGRFSGRQFSNSRSEMNVSTLELGDSALYLCASSRGLAGVYEQYFGPGTRLTVT.

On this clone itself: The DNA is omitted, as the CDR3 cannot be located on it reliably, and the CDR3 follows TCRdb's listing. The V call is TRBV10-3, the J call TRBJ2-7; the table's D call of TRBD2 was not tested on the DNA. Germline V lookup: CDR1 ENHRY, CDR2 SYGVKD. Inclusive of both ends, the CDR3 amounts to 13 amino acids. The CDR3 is CAISSSGLYEQYF.

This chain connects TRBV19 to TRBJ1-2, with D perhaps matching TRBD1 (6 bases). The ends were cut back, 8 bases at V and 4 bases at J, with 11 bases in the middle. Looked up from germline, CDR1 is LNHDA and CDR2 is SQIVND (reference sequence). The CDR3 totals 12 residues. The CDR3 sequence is CASGDNTYGYTF. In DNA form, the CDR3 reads TGTGCCAGTGGGGACAACACCTATGGCTACACCTTC.

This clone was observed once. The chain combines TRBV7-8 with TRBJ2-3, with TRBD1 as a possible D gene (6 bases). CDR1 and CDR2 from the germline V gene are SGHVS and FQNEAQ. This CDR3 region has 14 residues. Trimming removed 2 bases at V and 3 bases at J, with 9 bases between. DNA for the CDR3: TGTGCCAGCAGCTTACTGGGGGCAACAGATACGCAGTATTTT. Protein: CASSLLGATDTQYF.

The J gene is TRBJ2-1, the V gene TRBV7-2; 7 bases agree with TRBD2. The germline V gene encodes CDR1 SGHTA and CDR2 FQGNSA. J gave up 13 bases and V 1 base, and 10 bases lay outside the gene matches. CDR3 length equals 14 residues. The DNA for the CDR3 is TGTGCCAGCAGCTTAGGGGTGGGAGGGCCTCTACAGTTCTTC. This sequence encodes CASSLGVGGPLQFF.

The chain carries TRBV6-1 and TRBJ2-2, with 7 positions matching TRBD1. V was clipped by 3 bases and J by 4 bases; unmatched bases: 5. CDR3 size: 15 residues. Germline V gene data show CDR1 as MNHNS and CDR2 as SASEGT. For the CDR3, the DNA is TGTGCCAGCAGTGACGACAGGGCCGGCACCGGGGAGCTGTTTTTT. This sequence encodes CASSDDRAGTGELFF.